This T cell receptor beta chain was identified in a study of cytotoxic CD8 clonotypes in ibrutinib-treated CLL. The table came from immunoSEQ multiplex PCR; TCRdb's copy has only in-frame clones and leaves some out. This table holds 11,000 to 15,000 clones, 50% to 55% found once. Trimming took 3 bases from V and 4 from J, leaving 7 bases between them. This CDR3 has 13 residues. Looked up from germline, CDR1 is SNHLY and CDR2 is FYNNEI. Sequencing was performed on PBMCs, taken at a 24-month disease-progression time point, from a patient treated with ibrutinib. This chain connects TRBV2 to TRBJ2-1; a weak D match, TRBD2 (6 bases). The sequence was obtained from a human donor with chronic lymphocytic leukemia. The chain's CDR3 is CASSDREYNEQFF. The CDR3 bases are TGTGCCAGCAGTGACCGGGAGTACAATGAGCAGTTCTTC.